This T cell receptor (beta chain) originates from a study of blood T cells in healthy people across ages. At the level of the study: Using template switching, researchers captured about one barcoded beta molecule for each two T cells.

Primers used in a second PCR of about 7 to 12 cycles were a sample-barcoded 5' primer and a J-beta primer mix. Researchers report that a template-switch adaptor with 12 random nucleotides tagged each cDNA molecule. Every individual sample yielded 2.5 million or more paired-end reads (each containing CDR3). In TCRdb, the 5' RACE reads were re-called with MiXCR into one record per CDR3 protein. This table has about 730,000 distinct CDR3 sequences, 43% appearing once. The study drew donors from healthy Caucasian individuals in Russia aged about 6 to 90. The CDR3 totals 12 residues. The germline CDR1 and CDR2 sequences are GTSNPN and SVGIG (reference sequence). With 4 bases clipped from V and 7 bases from J, the junction kept 5 bases outside the gene matches.

V gene TRBV30 combines with J gene TRBJ1-2; TRBD1 agrees at 8 bases. Sequencing was carried out using blood. The TCR was taken from a woman between 55 and 75 years old in good health. DNA for the CDR3: TGTGCCTGGACGACAGGGGTCTTTGGCTACACCTTC. It encodes CAWTTGVFGYTF.